Listed below are T cell receptor beta chains from one sample, sequenced in a study of blood T cells in healthy people across ages. TCRdb re-called the 5' RACE reads through MiXCR, storing one row per CDR3 protein. Here the sample spans under 1,100,000 distinct CDR3 sequences, almost 25% being singletons. This sample also appeared in a second study, on T cells of mothers and their children.

The sequenced sample was blood. Source of these receptors: a girl aged 2 to 9 in good health. CDR3s include the opening cysteine and the closing phenylalanine or tryptophan. The D gene is left open where the match is weak. A row's size may be missing; if present it is once, few, many or a size class.

D gene	V gene	clone size	J gene	CDR3 DNA	CDR3 protein
TRBD2	TRBV20-1	-	TRBJ2-7	TGCAGTGCACGCCCCTCAGGGACTATTCTCTACGAGCAGTACTTC	CSARPSGTILYEQYF
-	TRBV20-1	once	TRBJ2-1	TGCAGTGCTCGAAGCGGAACCTACAATGAGCAGTTCTTC	CSARSGTYNEQFF
-	TRBV7-6	-	TRBJ1-4	TGTGCCAGCAGCTTCCCCCGGTGGGCTGAGGGAGGGAATGAAAAACTGTTTTTT	CASSFPRWAEGGNEKLFF
-	TRBV28	-	TRBJ2-1	TGTGCCAGCAGCTTAAGGGAGGGGGCCGAGTTCAATGAGCAGTTCTTC	CASSLREGAEFNEQFF
-	TRBV14	many	TRBJ2-6	TGTGCCAGCAGCCCTTACTCTGGGGCCAACGTCCTGACTTTC	CASSPYSGANVLTF
-	TRBV7-9	-	TRBJ2-3	TGTGCCAGCAGGACCTTAGATACGCAGTATTTT	CASRTLDTQYF
-	TRBV9	few	TRBJ2-1	TGTGCCAGCAGCGTAGGTAACCTAAGGTCGTCCTATGAGCAGTTCTTC	CASSVGNLRSSYEQFF
TRBD1	TRBV3-1	-	TRBJ2-7	TGTGCCAGCAGCCAAGTAATCCGGACAGGGGGCGCAAAGCGTGGCGAGCAGTACTTC	CASSQVIRTGGAKRGEQYF
TRBD1	TRBV10-3	-	TRBJ2-6	TGTGCCATCAGTGGAGCCGGGACAGCAGAGTCTGGGGCCAACGTCCTGACTTTC	CAISGAGTAESGANVLTF
TRBD2	TRBV12-3/TRBV12-4	-	TRBJ2-7	TGTGCCAGCAGTGCGGGACTACTATCCTACGAGCAGTACTTC	CASSAGLLSYEQYF
-	TRBV9	-	TRBJ2-7	TGCGCCAGCAGCGTAGGGAGGGGATCCCGGGGGCCCTACGAGCAGTACTTC	CASSVGRGSRGPYEQYF
-	TRBV12-3/TRBV12-4	few	TRBJ1-2	TGTGCCAGCAGTCCCCTCGACGGTTCTAATGGCTACACCTTC	CASSPLDGSNGYTF
-	TRBV29-1	-	TRBJ1-1	TGCAGCATCGAGACGGGCGCCGAAGCTTTCTTT	CSIETGAEAFF
-	TRBV12-3/TRBV12-4	-	TRBJ2-3	TGTGCCAGCAGTTTAAGTGGGGCTTCAGATACGCAGTATTTT	CASSLSGASDTQYF
-	TRBV25-1	few	TRBJ2-1	TGTGCCAGCGGCGTCTCAACAGGGCCCAATGAGCAGTTCTTC	CASGVSTGPNEQFF
-	TRBV29-1	-	TRBJ1-1	TGCAGCGTTGAACGGCACACTGAAGCTTTCTTT	CSVERHTEAFF
TRBD2	TRBV7-9	once	TRBJ2-7	TGTGCCAGCAGCTATGGTGGACTAGCGGGAGGGGAAGAGCAGTACTTC	CASSYGGLAGGEEQYF
-	TRBV10-3	-	TRBJ2-7	TGTGCCATCAGTGAGGGGGTGGCAGTTGTCTACGAGCAGTACTTC	CAISEGVAVVYEQYF
TRBD2	TRBV11-1	few	TRBJ2-5	TGTGCCAGCAGCGACGGACTAGTTGGGACCCAGTACTTC	CASSDGLVGTQYF
-	TRBV20-1	few	TRBJ2-5	TGCAGTGCTAAGTCCATCTCGACCGGCTGGGAGACCCAGTACTTC	CSAKSISTGWETQYF
-	TRBV11-2	-	TRBJ2-1	TGCGCCAGCACCGACGGGAGCTCCTACAATGAGCAGTTCTTC	CASTDGSSYNEQFF
TRBD2	TRBV6-5	many	TRBJ2-1	TGTGCCAGCAGGCAAGGACTAGCGAGATACAATGAGCAGTTCTTC	CASRQGLARYNEQFF
-	TRBV29-1	-	TRBJ1-2	TGCAGCGCCGGGACATCTTATTTCTATGGCTACACCTTC	CSAGTSYFYGYTF
-	TRBV9	-	TRBJ1-2	-	CASSVGAGSSTF
-	TRBV11-2	-	TRBJ2-3	TGTGCCAGCAGCTATACAGGAGGGATAGCGGAGAGCACTACCACAGATACGCAGTATTTT	CASSYTGGIAESTTTDTQYF
TRBD1	TRBV12-3/TRBV12-4	-	TRBJ2-7	TGTGCCAGCAGTCGGTCCGGGACAGTTTACGAGCAGTACTTC	CASSRSGTVYEQYF
TRBD2	TRBV5-5	few	TRBJ2-5	TGTGCCAGCAGCTCTCTAGCGGGAGGTCCTCATTTGGAGACCCAGTACTTC	CASSSLAGGPHLETQYF
-	TRBV6-2/TRBV6-3	-	TRBJ2-3	TGTGCCAGCAGTTATGAGTCTTCGGGTATGGCAGATACGCAGTATTTT	CASSYESSGMADTQYF
-	TRBV7-3	-	TRBJ1-6	TGTGCCAGCAGCCCCGCCCACAATTCACCCCTCCACTTT	CASSPAHNSPLHF
-	TRBV28	few	TRBJ2-3	TGTGCCAGCGCCCTAGAGTCGGTGGGTAGCACAGATACGCAGTATTTT	CASALESVGSTDTQYF
TRBD2	TRBV28	-	TRBJ2-7	TGTGCCAGCAGACTACTAGCGGAGGAGGGCATGGACGAGCAGTACTTC	CASRLLAEEGMDEQYF
TRBD1	TRBV20-1	-	TRBJ2-7	TGCAGTGCTAGAGCTGGACAGGGTACCTACGAGCAGTACTTC	CSARAGQGTYEQYF
TRBD1	TRBV4-3	few	TRBJ1-2	TGCGCCAGCAGCCAAGATCACCGGGACAGGGGTTGGGATGGCTACACCTTC	CASSQDHRDRGWDGYTF
-	TRBV10-3	few	TRBJ2-3	TGTGCCACCCAACAAGACACAGATACGCAGTATTTT	CATQQDTDTQYF
TRBD2	TRBV5-1	-	TRBJ2-1	TGCGCCAGCAGCTTGGGCCTAGCGGGAATGAATGAGCAGTTCTTC	CASSLGLAGMNEQFF
-	TRBV28	-	TRBJ1-2	TGTGCCAGCAGTCTTGGGCCTCAATCCTCCTATGGCTACACCTTC	CASSLGPQSSYGYTF
TRBD2	TRBV7-2	few	TRBJ2-5	TGTGCCAGCAGCTTAGTGGCTAGCGGGAGTGGTCGAGAGACCCAGTACTTC	CASSLVASGSGRETQYF
TRBD2	TRBV29-1	-	TRBJ2-1	TGCAGCGTTGAGCTACTAGCGGGATTTTCAGGCTCCTACAATGAGCAGTTCTTC	CSVELLAGFSGSYNEQFF
TRBD1	TRBV6-5	-	TRBJ1-5	TGTGCCAGCAGTTACGGGACAGGGCGAGATCAGCCCCAGCATTTT	CASSYGTGRDQPQHF
-	TRBV12-3/TRBV12-4	-	TRBJ2-7	TGTGCCAGCAGTTCAGGGTACGTTCAGTACTTC	CASSSGYVQYF
-	TRBV7-2	few	TRBJ1-1	TGTGCCAGCAGCTGGTCAGTCGGGATGAACACTGAAGCTTTCTTT	CASSWSVGMNTEAFF
-	TRBV7-2	-	TRBJ1-2	TGTGCCAGCAGTTATAGTTCCAGCTATGGCTACACCTTC	CASSYSSSYGYTF
-	TRBV6-1	-	TRBJ2-7	TGTGCCAGCAGGACCGCCTCGGACCATGACGAGCAGTACTTC	CASRTASDHDEQYF
TRBD2	TRBV29-1	-	TRBJ2-1	TGCAGCGTTGAAGATCTGGCTAGCGGGAGTCACAATGAGCAGTTCTTC	CSVEDLASGSHNEQFF
-	TRBV20-1	-	TRBJ2-7	TGCAGTGCTACCCCTACTAGCAGCGAGCAGTACTTC	CSATPTSSEQYF